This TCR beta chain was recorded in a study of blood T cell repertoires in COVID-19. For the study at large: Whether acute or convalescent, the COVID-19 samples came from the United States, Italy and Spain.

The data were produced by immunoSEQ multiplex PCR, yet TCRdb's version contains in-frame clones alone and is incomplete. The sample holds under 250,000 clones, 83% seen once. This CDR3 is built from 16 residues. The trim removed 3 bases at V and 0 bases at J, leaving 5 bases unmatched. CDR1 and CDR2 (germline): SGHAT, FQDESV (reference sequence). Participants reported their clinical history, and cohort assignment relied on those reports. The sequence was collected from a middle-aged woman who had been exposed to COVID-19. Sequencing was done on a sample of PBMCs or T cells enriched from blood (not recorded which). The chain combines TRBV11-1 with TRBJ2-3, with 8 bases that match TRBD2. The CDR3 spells CASSFTLAGSTDTQYF. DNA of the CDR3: TGTGCCAGCAGCTTTACCTTAGCGGGGAGCACAGATACGCAGTATTTT.